This paragraph covers one T cell receptor (beta chain) sequence. Its target is not known. V shed 6 bases and J 5 bases; nucleotides not matched to a gene: 4. The CDR3 runs 12 residues. CDR1 is SQVTM, CDR2 ANQGSEA, per germline. The data were obtained in a study of post-analysis software for immune sequencing data. Study-level background: Relapsing-remitting, secondary progressive and progressive-relapsing forms made up the multiple sclerosis disease courses.

Findings and limits, study-wide: In patients, TRBV5-6, TRBV5-1 and TRBV20-1 belonged to roughly five TRBV segments found more frequently than in controls. Significantly decreased normalized Chao1 diversity was recorded for multiple sclerosis patients relative to controls.

Unique molecular identifiers featured in each of the TCR beta cDNA libraries. Via MiXCR, TCRdb re-called the PCR reads, giving one row per CDR3 protein. The sample lists hundreds of thousands of distinct CDR3 sequences; roughly 50% were seen once. V gene TRBV29-1 combines with J gene TRBJ1-2, with 9 bases aligning to TRBD1. The sequence derives from a girl aged 10-17 years with multiple sclerosis. The material sequenced was blood. The CDR3 sequence: CSVTGGRYGYTF. Here the CDR3 DNA reads TGCAGCGTAACAGGGGGCCGTTATGGCTACACCTTC.